These 30 T cell receptor beta chains share one sample of origin, sequenced in a study of early T cells in non-severe SARS-CoV-2 infection (dated by TCRdb to about 2021). The receptor library was made with 5' RACE. TCRdb records NextSeq 500 as the sequencer. TCRdb trimmed public reads at Q25 via fastp, called clones via MiXCR and kept in-frame beta chains. CDR3 protein duplicates are merged, each entry listing the most common genes and DNA. This sample has tens of thousands of distinct CDR3 sequences in its table, and approximately 6% of those were observed once. Under 4% of the sample comes from the top ten. Sample: whole blood, taken at baseline. These receptors all come from an adult who was a healthcare worker with PCR-confirmed SARS-CoV-2 infection or an uninfected control (not recorded which).

Many counts were recorded for this clonotype. The chain recombines TRBV2 with TRBJ2-3; D possibly corresponds to TRBD2 (6 bases). The CDR3 totals 14 residues. V was shortened by 8 bases and J by 1 base, with 13 bases between the two germline ends. Germline loops: CDR1 SNHLY, CDR2 FYNNEI. CDR3 amino acids: CASESERGTDTQYF. In DNA form, the CDR3 reads TGTGCCAGCGAAAGCGAGCGGGGCACAGATACGCAGTATTTT. Variable domain in full (rest from reference TRBV2 and TRBJ2-3): EPEVTQTPSHQVTQMGQEVILRCVPISNHLYFYWYRQILGQKVEFLVSFYNNEISEKSEIFDDQFSVERPDGSNFTLKIRSTKLEDSAMYFCASESERGTDTQYFGPGTRLTVL.

The chain links TRBV7-8 to TRBJ2-1, with D tentatively TRBD2 (6 bases). Trimming removed 1 base from V and 3 bases from J, with 13 bases in between. The CDR3 sequence is 16 residues long. Germline CDR1 SGHVS, CDR2 FQNEAQ. CDR3 amino acids: CASSLEASADYNEQFF. DNA of the CDR3: TGTGCCAGCAGCTTAGAGGCTAGCGCCGACTACAATGAGCAGTTCTTC.

This clonotype was detected many times. This sequence joins TRBV7-2 and TRBJ2-1; TRBD1 matches 10 bases. V lost 1 base and J lost 2; bases outside the gene matches: 2. Germline V gene lookup returns CDR1 SGHTA and CDR2 FQGNSA. The CDR3 is 16 amino acids. DNA for the CDR3: TGTGCCAGCAGCTTAGGGGGGACAGGGGCCTACAATGAGCAGTTCTTC. The encoded protein is CASSLGGTGAYNEQFF.

This clonotype came up many times. The gene calls are TRBV7-7 and TRBJ2-5, with D tentatively TRBD1 (5 bases). The CDR3 totals 13 residues. Trimming took 3 bases from V and 2 from J, leaving 7 bases between them. Germline V CDR1 and CDR2: SSHAT, FNYEAQ (reference sequence). DNA for the CDR3: TGTGCCAGCAGCTTGGGGCCTCAAGAGACCCAGTACTTC. It encodes CASSLGPQETQYF.

This clonotype has just a few counts. The chain has TRBV6-2 or TRBV6-3 and TRBJ2-3; possible D gene TRBD1, 5 bases. Deletions cut 10 bases from V and 0 bases from J, with 11 bases between. The CDR3 runs 13 residues. CDR1 and CDR2 from the germline V gene are MNHEY and SVGEGT. Written as DNA, the CDR3 is TGTGCCACCAGAGACAGAAGCACAGATACGCAGTATTTT. Amino acid sequence: CATRDRSTDTQYF.

Worth noting for this clonotype: The germline gene is not matched at one end of the junction; a read error may be the cause. V usage is TRBV5-4 and J usage is TRBJ2-1, with 15 bases matching TRBD2. This CDR3 spans 16 amino acids. The germline V gene has CDR1 SGHNT and CDR2 YYREEE (reference sequence). The CDR3 bases are TGTGTCAGCAGCTTCGGACTAGCGGGAGGGTTGGTTGAGCAGTTCTTC. This sequence encodes CVSSFGLAGGLVEQFF. The variable domain in full, with the rest retrieved from reference TRBV5-4 and TRBJ2-1, is ETGVTQSPTHLIKTRGQQVTLRCSSQSGHNTVSWYQQALGQGPQFIFQYYREEENGRGNFPPRFSGLQFPNYSSELNVNALELDDSALYLCVSSFGLAGGLVEQFFGPGTRLTVL.

This sequence joins TRBV28 and TRBJ2-7; no reliable D call. V gave up 3 bases and J gave up 4 bases, with 10 bases separating them. There are 13 residues in the CDR3. Germline assignment: CDR1 MDHEN and CDR2 SYDVKM. CDR3 in DNA: TGTGCCAGCAGTTTTGTCGGTCCGTACGAGCAGTACTTC. Encoded protein: CASSFVGPYEQYF.

This clonotype was counted many times. J is TRBJ1-5 and V is TRBV12-3 or TRBV12-4; 8 nucleotides match TRBD1. The CDR3 totals 15 residues. V dropped 5 bases and J dropped 6; count of bases not matched to a gene: 9. CDR3 protein: CASSLTGGAGQPQHF. CDR3 coding DNA: TGTGCCAGCAGTCTCACAGGGGGAGCCGGTCAGCCCCAGCATTTT.

This clonotype was counted at least ten times. V usage is TRBV11-2 and J usage is TRBJ2-1, with D maybe TRBD2 (5 bases). Deletions cut 6 bases from V and 3 bases from J, with 9 bases between. CDR1 and CDR2 (germline): SGHAT, FQNNGV. This CDR3 comprises 13 residues. Here the CDR3 reads CASRGESYNEQFF. CDR3 sequence (DNA): TGTGCCAGCAGGGGAGAGAGCTACAATGAGCAGTTCTTC.

This clonotype was observed once. J is TRBJ2-6 and V is TRBV19; possibly TRBD1 or TRBD2 for D (5 bases each). This CDR3 is 15 amino acids long. Germline V gene data show CDR1 as LNHDA and CDR2 as SQIVND (reference sequence). Trimming cost V 5 bases and J 1 base, with 9 bases left between them. DNA for the CDR3: TGTGCCAGTAGTGGGGGACGATCTGGGGCCAACGTCCTGACTTTC. This translates into CASSGGRSGANVLTF.

This clonotype was seen repeatedly, ten times or more. The chain joins TRBV29-1 to TRBJ2-7; TRBD1 agrees at 11 bases. With 7 bases clipped from V and 2 bases from J, the junction kept 1 base outside the gene matches. The CDR3 length is 12 residues. Germline V gene data show CDR1 as SQVTM and CDR2 as ANQGSEA. Here the CDR3 DNA reads TGCAGCGCGGGACAGGGGGCCTACGAGCAGTACTTC. Its translation: CSAGQGAYEQYF.

The chain recombines TRBV7-7 with TRBJ2-5, with 12 bases fitting TRBD2. Germline loops: CDR1 SSHAT, CDR2 FNYEAQ (reference sequence). J was trimmed by 3 bases and V by 3 bases; bases with no gene match: 5. The CDR3 has 16 residues. CDR3 protein: CASSFGLAGLEETQYF. Written as DNA, the CDR3 is TGTGCCAGCAGCTTCGGACTAGCGGGATTGGAAGAGACCCAGTACTTC.

This clonotype was seen more than once but under ten times. In DNA form, the CDR3 reads TGTGCCAGCAAGCCATCGGGGCGGGTTGCCTACGAGCAGTACTTC. Protein sequence: CASKPSGRVAYEQYF. This chain uses TRBV7-2 with TRBJ2-7; tentatively, D is TRBD1 or TRBD2 (5 bases each). This CDR3 has 15 amino acids. V was clipped by 7 bases and J by 2 bases, with 18 bases between them. The germline V gene encodes CDR1 SGHTA and CDR2 FQGNSA.

This clonotype came up many times. The V gene is TRBV27, the J gene TRBJ2-7; no definite D call. Trimming removed 8 bases from V and 2 bases from J, with 16 bases in between. CDR3 length: 14 amino acids. The germline gives CDR1 MNHEY, CDR2 SMNVEV (reference sequence). CDR3 nucleotide sequence: TGTGCCAGCGGTCCCACGGCGACCCCCTACGAGCAGTACTTC. Encoded protein: CASGPTATPYEQYF.

This clonotype was observed many times. The J gene is TRBJ2-1, the V gene TRBV20-1, with D tentatively TRBD2 (5 bases). This CDR3 region has 13 residues. Germline-derived CDR1 and CDR2 are DFQATT and SNEGSKA (reference sequence). Trimming removed 4 bases from V and 5 bases from J, with 12 bases in between. The CDR3 spells CSATAEVNNEQFF. The DNA of the CDR3 is TGCAGTGCTACAGCGGAGGTTAACAATGAGCAGTTCTTC.

This chain connects TRBV28 to TRBJ1-2; unclear D gene. The V and J ends lost 6 bases and 3 bases respectively, with 14 bases between them. CDR3 length: 14 residues. Germline values: CDR1 MDHEN, CDR2 SYDVKM. As DNA, the CDR3 is TGTGCCAGCAGCTTACACGGATCCGACTATGGCTACACCTTC. It encodes CASSLHGSDYGYTF.

This clonotype was detected many times. The genes are TRBV7-6 and TRBJ2-7, with no clear D. The CDR3 has 14 residues. Deletions cut 1 base from V and 3 bases from J, with 10 bases between. In germline, CDR1 is SGHVS, CDR2 FNYEAQ. CDR3 protein: CASSLGWRSYEQYF. The CDR3 nucleotides read TGTGCCAGCAGCTTAGGATGGCGGAGCTACGAGCAGTACTTC.

This clonotype was found many times. This chain uses TRBV6-1 with TRBJ2-3; possible D gene TRBD1, 6 bases. Trimming shortened V by 8 bases and J by 2 bases, and 14 bases separated the two germline ends. Germline CDR1 is MNHNS and CDR2 is SASEGT. CDR3 length: 14 residues. The CDR3 DNA reads TGTGCCAGCGGACGGACAGCCCCCACAGATACGCAGTATTTT. This encodes CASGRTAPTDTQYF.

This sequence joins TRBV12-3 or TRBV12-4 and TRBJ2-3; D is uncertain. The CDR3 is made up of 11 amino acids. V lost 3 bases to trimming and J lost 5 bases, with 3 bases between them. CDR3 sequence reads: CASSFIDTQYF. The CDR3 DNA reads TGTGCCAGCAGTTTTATAGATACGCAGTATTTT.

The sample holds one count of this clonotype. This sequence may be a read error, since a much larger clone differs from it by one base. J is TRBJ2-7 and V is TRBV18; D unclear. Trimming took off 8 bases at V and 3 bases at J, with 20 bases between the two ends. CDR1 is KGHSH and CDR2 is LQKENI in the germline V gene. This CDR3 is 15 amino acids long. The CDR3 DNA sequence: TGTGCCAGCCCACAAACTTTACAGTCGGACTACGAGCAGTACTTC. Encoded protein: CASPQTLQSDYEQYF.

This clonotype appeared many times. V is TRBV18 and J is TRBJ2-1, with 9 bases identical to TRBD1. The CDR3 covers 19 residues. Germline lookup yields CDR1 KGHSH and CDR2 LQKENI. The V gene end was trimmed by 3 bases and the J gene end by 0 bases; junction bases not matched to a gene: 12. CDR3 DNA sequence: TGTGCCAGCTCACCGGGGGACAGGGTTAAGGAGGTCTCCTACAATGAGCAGTTCTTC. Its protein product is CASSPGDRVKEVSYNEQFF.

This clonotype was detected ten times or more. Written as DNA, the CDR3 is TGCAGTGCCCCTGACGACAGGGACGAGCAGTACTTC. Its protein product is CSAPDDRDEQYF. This chain uses TRBV20-1 with TRBJ2-7; 7 positions match TRBD1. The CDR3 consists of 12 residues. The V gene's germline CDR1 is DFQATT and CDR2 SNEGSKA (reference sequence). Germline trimming cut 6 bases from V and 5 bases from J; bases unmatched to any gene: 7.

The V gene is TRBV28, the J gene TRBJ1-2; D uncertain. The V gene lost 7 bases and the J gene lost 4 bases, with 19 bases spanning the gap. The germline V gene encodes CDR1 MDHEN and CDR2 SYDVKM. CDR3 length equals 15 residues. CDR3 in DNA: TGTGCCAGCACTACGAGCCAGGCCACCCGCTATGGCTACACCTTC. Its protein is CASTTSQATRYGYTF.

This clonotype appeared many times. The chain has TRBV10-2 and TRBJ2-7, with D maybe TRBD2 (6 bases). The germline V gene has CDR1 WSHSY and CDR2 SAAADI. The CDR3 has 13 residues. V lost 6 bases, J lost 5 bases, and 14 bases lay in between. The CDR3 is CASSRELNDEQYF. The CDR3 DNA sequence: TGCGCCAGCAGCCGGGAGCTGAATGACGAGCAGTACTTC.

This clonotype was observed at least ten times. The genes are TRBV4-1 and TRBJ1-6; D not resolved. Germline V CDR1 and CDR2: MGHRA, YSYEKL. The CDR3 is 15 residues long. With 0 bases removed from V and 5 bases from J, the gap between germline ends came to 8 bases. The CDR3 DNA sequence: TGCGCCAGCAGCCAAGATAGGTTCAATAATTCACCCCTCCACTTT. Its translation: CASSQDRFNNSPLHF.

This sequence joins TRBV6-1 and TRBJ1-6; D is unclear. V lost 7 bases to trimming and J lost 2 bases, with 12 bases between them. The CDR3 has 15 amino acids. Germline V gives CDR1 MNHNS, CDR2 SASEGT. The CDR3 loop is CASMWDVAYNSPLHF. CDR3 in DNA: TGTGCCAGCATGTGGGATGTGGCCTATAATTCACCCCTCCACTTT.

This clonotype was found many times. The chain carries TRBV7-2 and TRBJ1-5; D remains ambiguous. Germline V CDR1 and CDR2: SGHTA, FQGNSA. The CDR3 loop spans 12 amino acids. The V end lost 1 base, the J end lost 6 bases, and 4 bases lay between the germline ends. The CDR3: CASSLGVQPQHF. CDR3 DNA: TGTGCCAGCAGCTTAGGCGTTCAGCCCCAGCATTTT.

In its sample, this clonotype was seen many times. The chain joins TRBV28 to TRBJ1-1; the D gene is possibly TRBD1 (6 bases). The CDR3 sequence is 16 residues long. V was cut by 6 bases and J by 1 base, with 18 bases left in between. Germline-derived CDR1 and CDR2 are MDHEN and SYDVKM. The CDR3 here is CASSRGGGGENTEAFF. In DNA form, the CDR3 reads TGTGCCAGCAGCCGTGGAGGGGGAGGTGAGAACACTGAAGCTTTCTTT.

This clonotype was observed a few times. The chain has TRBV2 and TRBJ2-7; unclear D gene. Trimming cost V 4 bases and J 5 bases, with 15 bases left between them. Germline CDR1 and CDR2: SNHLY and FYNNEI. The CDR3 spans 14 residues. This CDR3 is CASSVVPSAHEQYF. The CDR3 nucleotides read TGTGCCAGCAGTGTGGTCCCCTCCGCGCACGAGCAGTACTTC.

The chain uses TRBV29-1 and TRBJ2-1, with 7 bases that match TRBD1. This CDR3 comprises 14 residues. Germline trimming cut 5 bases from V and 0 bases from J; bases unmatched to any gene: 4. CDR1 is SQVTM and CDR2 is ANQGSEA in the germline V gene. The CDR3 reads CSVRDSSSYNEQFF. The CDR3 DNA follows: TGCAGCGTTCGGGACAGCAGCTCCTACAATGAGCAGTTCTTC.